This T cell receptor (beta chain) was sequenced for a study of T cell changes during pregnancy in multiple sclerosis. Sequenced by immunoSEQ multiplex PCR; TCRdb stores in-frame clones only, minus some. The sample consists of 70,000 to 85,000 clones, about 91% of them appearing once. After removal of 6 bases from V and 9 bases from J, the junction contained 9 bases not matched to a gene. Germline V gives CDR1 LNHDA, CDR2 SQIVND (reference sequence). There are 15 residues in the CDR3. The sequencing used peripheral blood, collected before pregnancy. The sequence was obtained from a female donor with multiple sclerosis, enrolled in a pregnancy study. The gene calls are TRBV19 and TRBJ2-1; TRBD1 agrees at 12 bases. CDR3: CASSQGTGGLSEQFF. For the CDR3, the DNA is TGTGCCAGTAGCCAGGGGACAGGGGGCCTGAGTGAGCAGTTCTTC.